The rows below give T cell receptor beta chains drawn from one sample of a study of cytotoxic CD8 clonotypes in ibrutinib-treated CLL. Repertoires were generated with immunoSEQ multiplex PCR, while TCRdb's copy carries only in-frame clones and drops some. The table has approximately 150,000 clones, about 88% seen once. Material: PBMCs, obtained at disease progression, from a patient treated with ibrutinib. The source is a human donor with chronic lymphocytic leukemia. The CDR3 runs from the conserved cysteine through the conserved F or W. A D gene is named only where the DNA matches it firmly. Size values are once, few and many counts, or a class for expanded clones, and some rows have none.

>TRBJ2-7|-|TRBV28|-
TGTGCCAGCAGTATCATCCCTGGGGGGTACGAGCAGTACTTC
CASSIIPGGYEQYF
>TRBJ2-2|-|TRBV19|once
TGTGCCAGTAGTACACAGGTTTTTACCGGGGAGCTGTTTTTT
CASSTQVFTGELFF
>TRBJ2-7|TRBD1|TRBV27|-
TGTGCCAGCAGTTTGGGACAGGTCTACGAGCAGTACTTC
CASSLGQVYEQYF
>TRBJ2-1|TRBD2|TRBV27|-
TGTGCCAGCAGTTCGGGAGCGGGGGGTGAGCAGTTCTTC
CASSSGAGGEQFF
>TRBJ2-7|-|TRBV30|-
TGTGCCTGGAGCGGAGAGGACCACGAGCAGTACTTC
CAWSGEDHEQYF
>TRBJ1-2|TRBD1|TRBV19|-
TGTGCCAGTAGTATAATGGGACAGGGGTTTGGCTACACCTTC
CASSIMGQGFGYTF
>TRBJ1-5|-|TRBV7-7|few
TGTGCCAGCAGAGTCGGGACGGAAGTTAGCCAGCCCCAGCATTTT
CASRVGTEVSQPQHF
>TRBJ2-3|TRBD2|TRBV7-3|-
TGTGCCAGCAGCTCGGGACTAGCGGGAGTATTTCGCACAGATACGCAGTATTTT
CASSSGLAGVFRTDTQYF
>TRBJ2-4|-|TRBV4-1|-
TGCGCCAGCAGCCAAGATAGGACCACAGACCTAGCCAAAAACATTCAGTACTTC
CASSQDRTTDLAKNIQYF
>TRBJ2-7|-|TRBV28|-
TGTGCCAGCAGTTTAGGGGGGGGACAGTGGATCTACGAGCAGTACTTC
CASSLGGGQWIYEQYF
>TRBJ2-3|-|TRBV4-1|-
TGCGCCAGCAGCCAAGAACGTCCAGGGAGAGATACGCAGTATTTT
CASSQERPGRDTQYF
>TRBJ2-2|TRBD2|TRBV15|-
TGTGCCACCAGCAGAGAGTTTACTAGCGGGAGATCCGGGGAGCTGTTTTTT
CATSREFTSGRSGELFF
>TRBJ2-7|-|TRBV28|few
TGTGCCAGCAGACAGGGCCAATCTCCTTACGAGCAGTACTTC
CASRQGQSPYEQYF
>TRBJ2-5|-|TRBV10-3|few
TGTGCCATCAGTGAGGGGGAGACCCAGTACTTC
CAISEGETQYF
>TRBJ2-6|-|TRBV7-9|few
TGTGCCAGCAGATCTAGGGGGTCTGGGGCCAACGTCCTGACTTTC
CASRSRGSGANVLTF
>TRBJ1-2|-|TRBV27|-
TGTGCCAGCAGTCTACAGGGTGAAGGTGGCTACACCTTC
CASSLQGEGGYTF
>TRBJ1-1|TRBD1|TRBV6-5|-
TGTGCCAGCAGCAGGGACAGCATGACTGGCACTGAAGCTTTCTTT
CASSRDSMTGTEAFF
>TRBJ1-2|TRBD1|TRBV19|-
TGTGCCAGTAGTATAAAAGGGACAGGGCGCTATGGCTACACCTTC
CASSIKGTGRYGYTF
>TRBJ1-4|TRBD1|TRBV7-9|-
TGTGCCAGCAGCTTACCCGGACAGGGAAGGAATAATGAAAAACTGTTTTTT
CASSLPGQGRNNEKLFF
>TRBJ1-5|-|TRBV27|-
TGTGCCAGCAGTTTAATTTTTTCAGGGTTAAGCAATCAGCCCCAGCATTTT
CASSLIFSGLSNQPQHF
>TRBJ2-7|TRBD2|TRBV28|few
TGTGCCAGCAAAGCTAGCGGGAGGGCCTACGAGCAGTACTTC
CASKASGRAYEQYF
>TRBJ1-2|-|TRBV23-1|-
TGCGCCAGCTTGTACAGGAGGGCTAGATACTATGGCTACACCTTC
CASLYRRARYYGYTF
>TRBJ2-1|TRBD2|TRBV12-5|-
TGTGCTAGTGGTTTGGGGACTAGGGAAAATGAGCAGTTCTTC
CASGLGTRENEQFF
>TRBJ2-6|-|TRBV6-4|once
TGTGCCAGCACATCTACAGGGTCTGGGGCCAACGTCCTGACTTTC
CASTSTGSGANVLTF
>TRBJ1-4|-|TRBV6-5|-
TGTGCCACCCAATTAAGGGGGGGTTATGAAAAACTGTTTTTT
CATQLRGGYEKLFF
>TRBJ2-1|-|TRBV6-5|-
TGTGCCAGCAGTCCAGATATAGGGGCCTACAATGAGCAGTTCTTC
CASSPDIGAYNEQFF
>TRBJ2-3|TRBD2|TRBV5-1|-
TGCGCCAGCAGTTTTACTAGCGGGAGCACCCCAGATACGCAGTATTTT
CASSFTSGSTPDTQYF
>TRBJ2-7|-|TRBV9|-
TGTGCCAGCAGCGCCAACGGGTACGAGCAGTACTTC
CASSANGYEQYF
>TRBJ1-1|TRBD1|TRBV5-1|-
TGCGCCAGCAGCCCGGGACAGGTGGATGAAGCTTTCTTT
CASSPGQVDEAFF
>TRBJ2-7|TRBD1|TRBV6-5|-
TGTGCCAGCGGTTTGGGACAGGGAAAAAGCGAGCAGTACTTC
CASGLGQGKSEQYF
>TRBJ1-2|TRBD1|TRBV5-4|-
TGTGCCAGCAGCTTGGTGGGCAGGGGGCGCAAGGGCTACACCTTC
CASSLVGRGRKGYTF
>TRBJ2-5|-|TRBV9|-
TGTGCCAGCAGTCGTAGAATGTTAGGGTCCCAGTACTTC
CASSRRMLGSQYF
>TRBJ2-7|-|TRBV4-1|-
TGCGCCAGCAGCCAAGTAGGGACAACTACCTACGAGCAGTACTTC
CASSQVGTTTYEQYF
>TRBJ2-2|-|TRBV9|-
TGTGCCAGCAGTTACTCGGACAGACGCACCGGGGAGCTGTTTTTT
CASSYSDRRTGELFF
>TRBJ2-2|-|TRBV19|few
TGTGCCAGTAGTATGGTCGGGTCCAGCGGGGAGCTGTTTTTT
CASSMVGSSGELFF
>TRBJ1-2|-|TRBV27|-
TGTGCCAGCAGTTCCTCCGGGACGCATGGCTACACCTTC
CASSSSGTHGYTF
>TRBJ1-3|-|TRBV10-1|-
TGCGCCAGCAGTGAGTTTACCGTCCCGGGGGGAAACACCATATATTTT
CASSEFTVPGGNTIYF
>TRBJ1-4|TRBD1|TRBV2|-
TGTGCCAGCAGCTTACAGGGGTCTGATTTGTTTTTT
CASSLQGSDLFF
>TRBJ2-2|TRBD1|TRBV27|few
TGTGCCAGCAGGAGGGACAGGGAGGTCGGGGAGCTGTTTTTT
CASRRDREVGELFF
>TRBJ2-7|-|TRBV5-6|-
TGTGCCAGCAGCCGAGGAGGAGGCGTTTACGAGCAGTACTTC
CASSRGGGVYEQYF
>TRBJ1-2|TRBD1|TRBV5-5|-
TGTGCCAGCAGCGGAGGACAGGCGGGGGCCTATGGCTACACCTTC
CASSGGQAGAYGYTF
>TRBJ2-2|-|TRBV6-1|-
TGTGCCAGCAGTGATGGGCCGATGAACACCGGGGAGCTGTTTTTT
CASSDGPMNTGELFF
>TRBJ2-2|-|TRBV4-1|-
TGCGCCAGCAGCCTCGCCGGGACTACCGGGGAGCTGTTTTTT
CASSLAGTTGELFF
>TRBJ2-7|TRBD1|TRBV19|-
TGTGCCAGTAGTATAAAACAGGGGGCGGGCGAGCAGTACTTC
CASSIKQGAGEQYF
>TRBJ1-1|-|TRBV20-1|-
TGCAGTGCTAGATCAGGGTTCGCTTTCTTT
CSARSGFAFF
>TRBJ1-5|-|TRBV2|-
TGTGCCAGCAGTCCCCAGGGAGCGAATAGCAATCAGCCCCAGCATTTT
CASSPQGANSNQPQHF
>TRBJ1-2|-|TRBV12-5|few
TGTGCTAGTGGTTTGGTACCCCCTAACTATGGCTACACCTTC
CASGLVPPNYGYTF
>TRBJ2-3|-|TRBV30|-
TGTGCCTGGAGTCCCCTTGGCGGGAGCACAGATACGCAGTATTTT
CAWSPLGGSTDTQYF
>TRBJ2-1|-|TRBV10-1|once
TGCGCCAGCAGTGAGGGAGGCAGGGGCTTGTACAATGAGCAGTTCTTC
CASSEGGRGLYNEQFF
>TRBJ2-1|-|TRBV30|-
TGTGCCTGGAGTGTAGCCCTCTCCTACAATGAGCAGTTCTTC
CAWSVALSYNEQFF
>TRBJ1-4|-|TRBV4-2|-
TGTGCCAGCAGCCAAGAGAAAAATCGGGTGAGGGACAAACTGTTTTTT
CASSQEKNRVRDKLFF
>TRBJ1-1|-|TRBV30|-
TGTGCCTGGAGTGTATTTCTGAACACTGAAGCTTTCTTT
CAWSVFLNTEAFF
>TRBJ2-7|-|TRBV19|-
TGTGCCAGTAGTAACCACGGGACTCGATACGAGCAGTACTTC
CASSNHGTRYEQYF